The clone carrying this T cell receptor (beta chain) was seen many times. The entry originates in a study of T cells in Graves' hyperthyroidism and ophthalmopathy. Patients were aged 18 to 65, had disease duration under 2 months, and had newly diagnosed hyperthyroidism. The V and J ends lost 9 bases and 1 base, in that order; junction bases with no gene match: 7. There are 15 residues in the CDR3. Germline lookup yields CDR1 ENHRY and CDR2 SYGVKD. There were TCR beta CDR3 regions amplified from RNA transcripts. With the HTBI primer set, the TCR CDR3 went through a first round of RT-PCR. MiXCR, applied by TCRdb to the multiplex PCR reads, yields one record per CDR3 protein. The sample holds about 280,000 distinct CDR3 sequences, 25% to 30% seen once.

The TCR comes from a man aged 40-50 years with Graves' hyperthyroidism that later progressed to Graves' ophthalmopathy. The V and J genes are TRBV10-3 and TRBJ2-2; 8 bases are a match to TRBD1. Specimen: blood. CDR3 sequence (DNA): TGTGCCATTAGGGACGGACAGGGGAACACCGGGGAGCTGTTTTTT. Translation: CAIRDGQGNTGELFF.